Below, one T cell receptor beta chain is given with its context. The antigen is not known. The sample originates from a study of monozygotic twins with inflammatory bowel disease. General observations from the study: Against healthy co-twins, IBD patients had lower TCRbeta diversity (measured by inverse Simpson).

Making cDNA involved eight separate reactions per sample. The unique tags termed UMIs, each holding a 6-nucleotide sample barcode, were added by means of template switching. After re-calling the 5' RACE reads, TCRdb lists one entry per CDR3 protein, DNA absent. This specimen shows about 210,000 distinct CDR3 sequences; the ten leading clones hold approximately 1.5%. The CDR3 consists of 13 residues. Germline CDR1 MGHRA, CDR2 YSYEKL. The specimen sequenced was blood. The genes are TRBV4-1 and TRBJ2-1; TCRdb selects TRBD1, and the lack of DNA leaves this call unchecked. The source is a human donor with ulcerative colitis or Crohn's disease, or a healthy co-twin of an affected twin (not recorded which). The CDR3 sequence is CASSITGGNEQFF.